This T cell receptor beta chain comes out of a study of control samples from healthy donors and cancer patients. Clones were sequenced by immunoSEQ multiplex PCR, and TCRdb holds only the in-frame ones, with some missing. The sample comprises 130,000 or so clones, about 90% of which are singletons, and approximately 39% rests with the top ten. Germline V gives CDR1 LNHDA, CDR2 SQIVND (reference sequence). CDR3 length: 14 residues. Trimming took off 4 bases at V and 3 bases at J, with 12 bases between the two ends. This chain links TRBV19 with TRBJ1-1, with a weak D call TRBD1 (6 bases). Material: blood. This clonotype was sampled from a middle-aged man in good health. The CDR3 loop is CASSTNDRYTEAFF. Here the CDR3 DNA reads TGTGCCAGTAGTACCAACGACAGGTACACTGAAGCTTTCTTT.